This TCR beta chain originates from a study of CD8 T cells in ankylosing spondylitis. The CDR3 has 12 residues. Germline V gene data show CDR1 as LNHNV and CDR2 as YYDKDF (reference sequence). V was pared by 0 bases and J by 5 bases, with 4 bases between. TCRdb reanalysed the 5' RACE reads using MiXCR and keeps one entry per CDR3 protein. The sample includes 250,000 to 350,000 distinct CDR3 sequences, approximately 20% of them seen just once. This clonotype occurred many times. The sequence derives from a male donor with ankylosing spondylitis or in good health (not recorded which). This chain joins TRBV15 and TRBJ2-5; D not resolved. The sequencing sample was made of blood, either unsorted or a sorted T cell fraction (not recorded which). CDR3 loop: CATSRDGETQYF. The CDR3 DNA reads TGTGCCACCAGCAGAGATGGGGAGACCCAGTACTTC.